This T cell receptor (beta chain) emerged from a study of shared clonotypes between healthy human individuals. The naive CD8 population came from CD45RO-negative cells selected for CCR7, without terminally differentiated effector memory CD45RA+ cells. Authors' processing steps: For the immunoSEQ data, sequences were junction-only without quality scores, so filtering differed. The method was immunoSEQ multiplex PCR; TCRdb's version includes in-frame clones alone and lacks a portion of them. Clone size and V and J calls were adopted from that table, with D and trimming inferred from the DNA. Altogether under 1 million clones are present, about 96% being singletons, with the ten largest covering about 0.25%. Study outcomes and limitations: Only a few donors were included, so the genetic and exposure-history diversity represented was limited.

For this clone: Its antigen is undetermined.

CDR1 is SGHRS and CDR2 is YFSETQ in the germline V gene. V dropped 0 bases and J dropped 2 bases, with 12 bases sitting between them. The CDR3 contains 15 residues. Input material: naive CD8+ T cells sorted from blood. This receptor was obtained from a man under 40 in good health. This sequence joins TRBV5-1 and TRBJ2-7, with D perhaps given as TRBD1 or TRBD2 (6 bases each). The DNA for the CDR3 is TGCGCCAGCAGCTTGGAATTAGGGGGGACCTACGAGCAGTACTTC. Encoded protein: CASSLELGGTYEQYF.